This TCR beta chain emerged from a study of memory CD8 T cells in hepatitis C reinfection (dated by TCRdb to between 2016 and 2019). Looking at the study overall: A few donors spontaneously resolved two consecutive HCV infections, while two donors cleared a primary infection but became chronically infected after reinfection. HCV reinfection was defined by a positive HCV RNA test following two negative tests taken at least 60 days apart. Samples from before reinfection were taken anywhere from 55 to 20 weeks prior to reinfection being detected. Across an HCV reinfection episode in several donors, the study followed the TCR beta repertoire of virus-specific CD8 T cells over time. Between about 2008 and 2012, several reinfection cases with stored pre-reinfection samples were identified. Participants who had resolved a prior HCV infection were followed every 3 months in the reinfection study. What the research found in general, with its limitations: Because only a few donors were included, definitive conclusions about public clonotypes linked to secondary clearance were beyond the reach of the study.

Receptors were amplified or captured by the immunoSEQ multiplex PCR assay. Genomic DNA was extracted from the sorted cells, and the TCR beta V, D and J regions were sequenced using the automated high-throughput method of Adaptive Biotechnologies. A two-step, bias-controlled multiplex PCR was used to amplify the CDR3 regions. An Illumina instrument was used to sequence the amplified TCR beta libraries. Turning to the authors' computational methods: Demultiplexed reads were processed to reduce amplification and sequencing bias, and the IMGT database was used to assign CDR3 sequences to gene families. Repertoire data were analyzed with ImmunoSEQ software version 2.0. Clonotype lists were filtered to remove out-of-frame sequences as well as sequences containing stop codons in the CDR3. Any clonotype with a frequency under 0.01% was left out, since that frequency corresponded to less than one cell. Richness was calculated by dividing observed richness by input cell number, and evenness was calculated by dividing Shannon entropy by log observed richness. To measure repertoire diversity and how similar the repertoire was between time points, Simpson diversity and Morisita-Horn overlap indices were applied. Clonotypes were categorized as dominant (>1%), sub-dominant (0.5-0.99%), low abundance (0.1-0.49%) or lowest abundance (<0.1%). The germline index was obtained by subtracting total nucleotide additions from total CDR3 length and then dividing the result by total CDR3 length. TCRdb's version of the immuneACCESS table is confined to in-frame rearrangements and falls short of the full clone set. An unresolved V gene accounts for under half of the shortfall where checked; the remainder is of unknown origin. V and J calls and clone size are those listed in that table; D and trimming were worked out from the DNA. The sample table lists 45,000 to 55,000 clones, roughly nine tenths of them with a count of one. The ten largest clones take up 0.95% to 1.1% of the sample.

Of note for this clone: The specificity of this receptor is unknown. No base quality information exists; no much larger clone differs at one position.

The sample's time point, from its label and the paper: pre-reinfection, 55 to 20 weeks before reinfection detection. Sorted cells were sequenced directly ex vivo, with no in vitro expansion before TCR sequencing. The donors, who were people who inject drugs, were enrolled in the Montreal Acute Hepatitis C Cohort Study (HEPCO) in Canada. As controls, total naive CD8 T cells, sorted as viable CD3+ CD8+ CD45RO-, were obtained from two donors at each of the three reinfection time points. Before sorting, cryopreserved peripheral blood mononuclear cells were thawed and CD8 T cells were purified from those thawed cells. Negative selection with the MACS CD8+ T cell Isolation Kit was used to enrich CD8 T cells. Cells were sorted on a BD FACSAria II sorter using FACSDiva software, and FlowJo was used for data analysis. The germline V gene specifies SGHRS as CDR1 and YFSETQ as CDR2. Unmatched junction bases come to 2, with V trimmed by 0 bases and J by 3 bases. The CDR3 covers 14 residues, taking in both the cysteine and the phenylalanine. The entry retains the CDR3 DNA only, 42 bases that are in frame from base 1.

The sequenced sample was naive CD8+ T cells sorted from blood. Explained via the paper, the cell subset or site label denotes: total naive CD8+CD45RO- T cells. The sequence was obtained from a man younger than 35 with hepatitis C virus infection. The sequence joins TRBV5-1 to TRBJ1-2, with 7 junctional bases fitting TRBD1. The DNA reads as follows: TGCGCCAGCAGCTTGGGACAGGGTCACTATGGCTACACCTTC. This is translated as CASSLGQGHYGYTF. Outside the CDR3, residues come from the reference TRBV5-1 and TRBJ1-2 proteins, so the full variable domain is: KAGVTQTPRYLIKTRGQQVTLSCSPISGHRSVSWYQQTPGQGLQFLFEYFSETQRNKGNFPGRFSGRQFSNSRSEMNVSTLELGDSALYLCASSLGQGHYGYTFGSGTRLTVV.